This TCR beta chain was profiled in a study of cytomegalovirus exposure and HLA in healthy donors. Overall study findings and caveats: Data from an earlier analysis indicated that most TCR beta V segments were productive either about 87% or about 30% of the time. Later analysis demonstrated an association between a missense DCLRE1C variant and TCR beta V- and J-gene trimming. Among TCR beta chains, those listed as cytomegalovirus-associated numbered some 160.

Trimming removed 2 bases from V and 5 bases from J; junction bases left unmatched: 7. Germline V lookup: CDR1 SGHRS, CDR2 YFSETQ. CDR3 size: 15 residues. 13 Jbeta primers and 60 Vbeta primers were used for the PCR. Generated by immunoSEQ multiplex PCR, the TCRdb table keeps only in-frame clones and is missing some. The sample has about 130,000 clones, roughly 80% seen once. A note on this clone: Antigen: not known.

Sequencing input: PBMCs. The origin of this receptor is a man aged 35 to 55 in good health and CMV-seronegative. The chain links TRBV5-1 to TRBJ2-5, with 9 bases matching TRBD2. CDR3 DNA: TGCGCCAGCAGCTTCAACGCGGGGGGGAGGGAGACCCAGTACTTC. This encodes CASSFNAGGRETQYF.